This is a list of T cell receptor beta chains from one sample in a study of blood T cell repertoires in COVID-19. Generated by immunoSEQ multiplex PCR, the TCRdb table keeps only in-frame clones and is missing some. The sample lists about 150,000 clones; around 89% were seen once. The material sequenced was peripheral blood. The receptors derive from a woman in her 40s with acute or convalescent COVID-19. Both conserved end residues are part of each CDR3. The order of the fields is J gene, V gene, clone size, D gene, CDR3 DNA, CDR3 protein. A D gene is named only where the DNA matches it firmly. A clone size is listed for some rows: how often the clone was seen (once, few, many), or a class if it is expanded.

>TRBJ1-5|TRBV30|-|-
TGTGCCTGGAGTCCGATCCTCGGACACAGCAATCAGCCCCAGCATTTT
CAWSPILGHSNQPQHF
>TRBJ1-1|TRBV27|-|-
TGTGCCAGCAGTTTATCGGGAGGGGGAGGAGCTTTCTTT
CASSLSGGGGAFF
>TRBJ2-1|TRBV4-1|-|TRBD2
TGCGCCAGCAGCCAAGGGACTAGCGGAATCTCCTACAATGAGCAGTTCTTC
CASSQGTSGISYNEQFF
>TRBJ2-7|TRBV9|once|-
TGTGCCAGCAGCGCCTCATCCGGGACACCTTACGAGCAGTACTTC
CASSASSGTPYEQYF
>TRBJ2-7|TRBV19|once|TRBD1
TGTGCCAGTAGTACTAAGGACAGGGGATACGAGCAGTACTTC
CASSTKDRGYEQYF
>TRBJ1-2|TRBV5-1|-|TRBD1
TGCGCCAGCAGCACCGGAGGTTGGGTAGCAGGGGGCTATGGCTACACCTTC
CASSTGGWVAGGYGYTF
>TRBJ2-3|TRBV6-5|-|-
TGTGCCAGCAGTCCCAGCGCTAGCACAGATACGCAGTATTTT
CASSPSASTDTQYF
>TRBJ2-4|TRBV18|-|TRBD1
TGTGCCAGCTCACTACAACAGGGGCCCCAAAACATTCAGTACTTC
CASSLQQGPQNIQYF
>TRBJ2-1|TRBV29-1|-|-
TGCAGCGTTGATTCGGGGAGCAATGAGCAGTTCTTC
CSVDSGSNEQFF
>TRBJ2-2|TRBV9|-|-
TGTGCCAGCAGCGTAACAGGGCAGGGGTACGGGGAGCTGTTTTTT
CASSVTGQGYGELFF
>TRBJ2-7|TRBV30|-|TRBD2
TGTGCCTGGGGAGGACCTAGCGGGATGAGGGAGCAGTACTTC
CAWGGPSGMREQYF
>TRBJ2-7|TRBV28|-|-
TGTGCCAGCAGCTCATCAGGTTGGGAGCAGTACTTC
CASSSSGWEQYF
>TRBJ2-3|TRBV2|-|TRBD2
TGCGTAGCGGGGGGGTCTCTAGATACGCAGTATTTT
CVAGGSLDTQYF
>TRBJ2-3|TRBV25-1|-|TRBD2
TGTGCCAGCAGTGAACCCCTAGCGGGGGGCGCAGATACGCAGTATTTT
CASSEPLAGGADTQYF
>TRBJ2-3|TRBV5-1|-|TRBD1
TGCGCCAGCAGCGGCGACAGGGTTTATGATACGCAGTATTTT
CASSGDRVYDTQYF
>TRBJ2-3|TRBV4-1|-|-
TGCGCCAGCAGCCAAGACGGTGTCGGGAGACCAGATACGCAGTATTTT
CASSQDGVGRPDTQYF